This entry describes one T cell receptor (beta chain). Its target is unknown. The germline CDR1 and CDR2 sequences are MGHRA and YSYEKL. V shed 4 bases and J 3 bases; nucleotides not matched to a gene: 2. The CDR3 is 15 residues long. The data stem from a study of T cell responses to AZD1222 COVID-19 vaccine. Across the whole study: Recipients boosted at about 4 weeks or about 12 weeks are pooled. Study-wide points: Baseline serology detected seropositivity in only six AZD1222 recipients.

Measured with immunoSEQ multiplex PCR; TCRdb has only the in-frame clones, and not every one. Of 100,000 or so clones in the sample, approximately 90% were seen once. The sequencing used peripheral blood, collected on day 0 of AZD1222 vaccination. The chain uses TRBV4-1 and TRBJ2-3, with 12 bases matching TRBD2. This clonotype originated in an adult in good health. The CDR3 region is CASSLGLAGTDTQYF. CDR3 nucleotide sequence: TGCGCCAGCAGCCTTGGACTAGCGGGGACAGATACGCAGTATTTT.